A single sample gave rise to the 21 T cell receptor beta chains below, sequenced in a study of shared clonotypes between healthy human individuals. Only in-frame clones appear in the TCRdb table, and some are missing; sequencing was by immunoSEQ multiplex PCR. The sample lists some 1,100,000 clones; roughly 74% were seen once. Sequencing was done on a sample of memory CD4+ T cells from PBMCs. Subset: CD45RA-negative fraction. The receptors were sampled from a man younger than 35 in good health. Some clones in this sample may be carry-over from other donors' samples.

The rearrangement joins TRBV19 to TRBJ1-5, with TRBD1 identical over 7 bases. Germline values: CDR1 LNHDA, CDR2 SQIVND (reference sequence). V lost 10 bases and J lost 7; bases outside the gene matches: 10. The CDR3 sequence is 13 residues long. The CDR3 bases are TGTGCCACCGCAAGGGGGCTGCGGCAGCCCCAGCATTTT. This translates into CATARGLRQPQHF. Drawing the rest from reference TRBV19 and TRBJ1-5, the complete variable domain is DGGITQSPKYLFRKEGQNVTLSCEQNLNHDAMYWYRQDPGQGLRLIYYSQIVNDFQKGDIAEGYSVSREKKESFPLTVTSAQKNPTAFYLCATARGLRQPQHFGDGTRLSIL.

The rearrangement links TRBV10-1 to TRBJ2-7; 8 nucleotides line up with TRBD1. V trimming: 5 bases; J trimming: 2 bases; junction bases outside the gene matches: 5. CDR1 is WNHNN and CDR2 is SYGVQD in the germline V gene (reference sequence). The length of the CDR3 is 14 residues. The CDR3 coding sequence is TGCGCCAGCAGTCCGGGACAGGCTCCCTACGAGCAGTACTTC. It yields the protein CASSPGQAPYEQYF.

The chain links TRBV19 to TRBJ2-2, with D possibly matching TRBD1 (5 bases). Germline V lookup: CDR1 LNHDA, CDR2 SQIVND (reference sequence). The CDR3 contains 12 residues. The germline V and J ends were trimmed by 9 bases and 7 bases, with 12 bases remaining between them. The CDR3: CASQKGVGELFF. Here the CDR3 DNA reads TGTGCCAGCCAAAAAGGGGTCGGGGAGCTGTTTTTT.

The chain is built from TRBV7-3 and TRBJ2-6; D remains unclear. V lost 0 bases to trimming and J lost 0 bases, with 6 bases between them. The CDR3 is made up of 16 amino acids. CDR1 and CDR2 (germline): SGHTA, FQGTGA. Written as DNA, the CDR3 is TGTGCCAGCAGCTTAACGCCGAACTCTGGGGCCAACGTCCTGACTTTC. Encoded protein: CASSLTPNSGANVLTF.

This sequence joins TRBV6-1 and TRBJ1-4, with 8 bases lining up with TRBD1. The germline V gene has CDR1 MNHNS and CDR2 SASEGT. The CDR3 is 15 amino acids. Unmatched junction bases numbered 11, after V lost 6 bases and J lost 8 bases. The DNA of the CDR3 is TGTGCCAGCAGGCCTCCAGGGGGCGCCGAGGAAAAACTGTTTTTT. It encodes CASRPPGGAEEKLFF.

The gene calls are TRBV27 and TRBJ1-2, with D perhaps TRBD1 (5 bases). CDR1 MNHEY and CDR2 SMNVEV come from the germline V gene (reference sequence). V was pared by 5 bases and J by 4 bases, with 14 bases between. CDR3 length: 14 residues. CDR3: CASSPPGRVYGYTF. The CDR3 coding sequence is TGTGCCAGCAGTCCCCCGGGACGAGTCTATGGCTACACCTTC.

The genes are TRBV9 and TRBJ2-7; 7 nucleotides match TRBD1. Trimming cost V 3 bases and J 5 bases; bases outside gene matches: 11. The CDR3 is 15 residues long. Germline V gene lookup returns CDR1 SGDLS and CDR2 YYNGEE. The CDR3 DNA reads TGTGCCAGCAGCGGCGGTTGGGGACAGCAAGACGAGCAGTACTTC. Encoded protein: CASSGGWGQQDEQYF.

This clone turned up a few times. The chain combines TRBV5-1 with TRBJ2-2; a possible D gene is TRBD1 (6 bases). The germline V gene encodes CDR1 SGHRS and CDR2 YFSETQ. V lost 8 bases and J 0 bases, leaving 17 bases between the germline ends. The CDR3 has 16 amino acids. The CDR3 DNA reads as TGCGCCAGTAACACCGGGACAACAGCGAACACCGGGGAGCTGTTTTTT. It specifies CASNTGTTANTGELFF.

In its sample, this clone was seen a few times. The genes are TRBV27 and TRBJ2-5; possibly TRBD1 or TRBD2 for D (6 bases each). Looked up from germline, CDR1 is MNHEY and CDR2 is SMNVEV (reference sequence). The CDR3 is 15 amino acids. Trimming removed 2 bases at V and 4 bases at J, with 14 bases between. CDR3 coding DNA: TGTGCCAGCAGTTTAGTAGGGGGGATAATAGAGACCCAGTACTTC. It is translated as CASSLVGGIIETQYF.

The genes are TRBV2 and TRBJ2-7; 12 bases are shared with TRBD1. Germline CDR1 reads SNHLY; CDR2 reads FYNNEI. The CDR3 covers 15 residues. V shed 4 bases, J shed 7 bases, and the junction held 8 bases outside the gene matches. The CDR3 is CASSGLGQGAREQYF. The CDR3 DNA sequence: TGTGCCAGCAGTGGATTGGGACAGGGGGCGCGGGAGCAGTACTTC.

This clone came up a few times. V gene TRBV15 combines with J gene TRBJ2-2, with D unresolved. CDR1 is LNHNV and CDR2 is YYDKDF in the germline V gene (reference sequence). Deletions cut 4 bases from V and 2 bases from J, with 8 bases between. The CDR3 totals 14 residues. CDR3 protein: CATSNDKNTGELFF. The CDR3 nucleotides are TGTGCCACCAGCAACGATAAAAACACCGGGGAGCTGTTTTTT.

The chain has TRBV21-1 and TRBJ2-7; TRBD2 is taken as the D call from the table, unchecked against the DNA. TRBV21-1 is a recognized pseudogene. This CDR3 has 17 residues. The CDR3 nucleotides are TGTGCCAGCAGCAAAGACAGGAAACTAGCGGGGTCTAGGGAGCAGTACTTC. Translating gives CASSKDRKLAGSREQYF.

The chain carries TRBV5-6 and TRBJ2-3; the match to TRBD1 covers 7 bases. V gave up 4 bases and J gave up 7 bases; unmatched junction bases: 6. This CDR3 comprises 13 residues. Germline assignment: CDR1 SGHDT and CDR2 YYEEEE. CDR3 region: CASSRVRGNTQYF. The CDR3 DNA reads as TGTGCCAGCAGCCGAGTCAGGGGGAATACGCAGTATTTT.

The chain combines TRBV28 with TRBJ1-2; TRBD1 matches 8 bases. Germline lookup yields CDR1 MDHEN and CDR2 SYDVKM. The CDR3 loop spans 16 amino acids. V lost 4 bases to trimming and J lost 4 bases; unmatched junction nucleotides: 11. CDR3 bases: TGTGCCAGCAGTTCCCGAGGGACAGGTGGAACCTATGGCTACACCTTC. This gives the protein CASSSRGTGGTYGYTF.

Here the CDR3 reads CASSPSHYNQPQHF. For the CDR3, the DNA is TGTGCCAGCAGTCCCAGCCATTACAATCAGCCCCAGCATTTT. The rearrangement joins TRBV28 to TRBJ1-5; D is unclear. The CDR3 loop spans 14 amino acids. CDR1 is MDHEN and CDR2 is SYDVKM in the germline V gene. Deletions cut 5 bases from V and 3 bases from J, with 11 bases between.

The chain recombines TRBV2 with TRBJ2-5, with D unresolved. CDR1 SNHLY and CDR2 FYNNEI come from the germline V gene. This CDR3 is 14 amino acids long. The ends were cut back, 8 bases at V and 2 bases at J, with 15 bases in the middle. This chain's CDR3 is CASALLQLQETQYF. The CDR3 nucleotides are TGTGCCAGCGCCCTGTTGCAGCTGCAAGAGACCCAGTACTTC. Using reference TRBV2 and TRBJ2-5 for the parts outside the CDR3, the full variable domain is EPEVTQTPSHQVTQMGQEVILRCVPISNHLYFYWYRQILGQKVEFLVSFYNNEISEKSEIFDDQFSVERPDGSNFTLKIRSTKLEDSAMYFCASALLQLQETQYFGPGTRLLVL.

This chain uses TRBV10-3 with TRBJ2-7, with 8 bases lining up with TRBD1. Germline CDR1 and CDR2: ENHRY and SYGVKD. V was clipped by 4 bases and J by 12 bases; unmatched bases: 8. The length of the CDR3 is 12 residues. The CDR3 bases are TGTGCCATCAGTGGGACAGGGCCCTTGTGGTACTTC. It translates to CAISGTGPLWYF.

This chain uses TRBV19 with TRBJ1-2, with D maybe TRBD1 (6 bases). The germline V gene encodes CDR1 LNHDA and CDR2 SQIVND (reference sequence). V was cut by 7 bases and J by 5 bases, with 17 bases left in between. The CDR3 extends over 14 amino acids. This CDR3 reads CASKVDQGNYGYTF. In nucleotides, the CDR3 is TGTGCCAGTAAAGTCGATCAGGGGAATTATGGCTACACCTTC.

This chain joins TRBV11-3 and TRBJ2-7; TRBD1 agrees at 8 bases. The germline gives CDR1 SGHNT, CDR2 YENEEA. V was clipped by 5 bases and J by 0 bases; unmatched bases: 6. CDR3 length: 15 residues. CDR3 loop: CASSAGQGASYEQYF. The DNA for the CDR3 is TGTGCCAGCAGCGCCGGGCAGGGGGCCTCCTACGAGCAGTACTTC.

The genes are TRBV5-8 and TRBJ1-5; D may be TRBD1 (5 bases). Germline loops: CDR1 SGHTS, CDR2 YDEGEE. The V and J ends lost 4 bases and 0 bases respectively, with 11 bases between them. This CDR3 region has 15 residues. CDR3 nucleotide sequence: TGTGCCAGCAGCCCGGGACTATATAGCAATCAGCCCCAGCATTTT. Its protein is CASSPGLYSNQPQHF.

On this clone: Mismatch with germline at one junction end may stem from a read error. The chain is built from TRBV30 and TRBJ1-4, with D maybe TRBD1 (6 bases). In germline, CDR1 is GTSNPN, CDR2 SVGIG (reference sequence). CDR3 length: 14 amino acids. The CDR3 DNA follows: TGTGCCTGGGGGCGGACAGTTACTATTGAAAAACTGTTTTTT. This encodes CAWGRTVTIEKLFF.